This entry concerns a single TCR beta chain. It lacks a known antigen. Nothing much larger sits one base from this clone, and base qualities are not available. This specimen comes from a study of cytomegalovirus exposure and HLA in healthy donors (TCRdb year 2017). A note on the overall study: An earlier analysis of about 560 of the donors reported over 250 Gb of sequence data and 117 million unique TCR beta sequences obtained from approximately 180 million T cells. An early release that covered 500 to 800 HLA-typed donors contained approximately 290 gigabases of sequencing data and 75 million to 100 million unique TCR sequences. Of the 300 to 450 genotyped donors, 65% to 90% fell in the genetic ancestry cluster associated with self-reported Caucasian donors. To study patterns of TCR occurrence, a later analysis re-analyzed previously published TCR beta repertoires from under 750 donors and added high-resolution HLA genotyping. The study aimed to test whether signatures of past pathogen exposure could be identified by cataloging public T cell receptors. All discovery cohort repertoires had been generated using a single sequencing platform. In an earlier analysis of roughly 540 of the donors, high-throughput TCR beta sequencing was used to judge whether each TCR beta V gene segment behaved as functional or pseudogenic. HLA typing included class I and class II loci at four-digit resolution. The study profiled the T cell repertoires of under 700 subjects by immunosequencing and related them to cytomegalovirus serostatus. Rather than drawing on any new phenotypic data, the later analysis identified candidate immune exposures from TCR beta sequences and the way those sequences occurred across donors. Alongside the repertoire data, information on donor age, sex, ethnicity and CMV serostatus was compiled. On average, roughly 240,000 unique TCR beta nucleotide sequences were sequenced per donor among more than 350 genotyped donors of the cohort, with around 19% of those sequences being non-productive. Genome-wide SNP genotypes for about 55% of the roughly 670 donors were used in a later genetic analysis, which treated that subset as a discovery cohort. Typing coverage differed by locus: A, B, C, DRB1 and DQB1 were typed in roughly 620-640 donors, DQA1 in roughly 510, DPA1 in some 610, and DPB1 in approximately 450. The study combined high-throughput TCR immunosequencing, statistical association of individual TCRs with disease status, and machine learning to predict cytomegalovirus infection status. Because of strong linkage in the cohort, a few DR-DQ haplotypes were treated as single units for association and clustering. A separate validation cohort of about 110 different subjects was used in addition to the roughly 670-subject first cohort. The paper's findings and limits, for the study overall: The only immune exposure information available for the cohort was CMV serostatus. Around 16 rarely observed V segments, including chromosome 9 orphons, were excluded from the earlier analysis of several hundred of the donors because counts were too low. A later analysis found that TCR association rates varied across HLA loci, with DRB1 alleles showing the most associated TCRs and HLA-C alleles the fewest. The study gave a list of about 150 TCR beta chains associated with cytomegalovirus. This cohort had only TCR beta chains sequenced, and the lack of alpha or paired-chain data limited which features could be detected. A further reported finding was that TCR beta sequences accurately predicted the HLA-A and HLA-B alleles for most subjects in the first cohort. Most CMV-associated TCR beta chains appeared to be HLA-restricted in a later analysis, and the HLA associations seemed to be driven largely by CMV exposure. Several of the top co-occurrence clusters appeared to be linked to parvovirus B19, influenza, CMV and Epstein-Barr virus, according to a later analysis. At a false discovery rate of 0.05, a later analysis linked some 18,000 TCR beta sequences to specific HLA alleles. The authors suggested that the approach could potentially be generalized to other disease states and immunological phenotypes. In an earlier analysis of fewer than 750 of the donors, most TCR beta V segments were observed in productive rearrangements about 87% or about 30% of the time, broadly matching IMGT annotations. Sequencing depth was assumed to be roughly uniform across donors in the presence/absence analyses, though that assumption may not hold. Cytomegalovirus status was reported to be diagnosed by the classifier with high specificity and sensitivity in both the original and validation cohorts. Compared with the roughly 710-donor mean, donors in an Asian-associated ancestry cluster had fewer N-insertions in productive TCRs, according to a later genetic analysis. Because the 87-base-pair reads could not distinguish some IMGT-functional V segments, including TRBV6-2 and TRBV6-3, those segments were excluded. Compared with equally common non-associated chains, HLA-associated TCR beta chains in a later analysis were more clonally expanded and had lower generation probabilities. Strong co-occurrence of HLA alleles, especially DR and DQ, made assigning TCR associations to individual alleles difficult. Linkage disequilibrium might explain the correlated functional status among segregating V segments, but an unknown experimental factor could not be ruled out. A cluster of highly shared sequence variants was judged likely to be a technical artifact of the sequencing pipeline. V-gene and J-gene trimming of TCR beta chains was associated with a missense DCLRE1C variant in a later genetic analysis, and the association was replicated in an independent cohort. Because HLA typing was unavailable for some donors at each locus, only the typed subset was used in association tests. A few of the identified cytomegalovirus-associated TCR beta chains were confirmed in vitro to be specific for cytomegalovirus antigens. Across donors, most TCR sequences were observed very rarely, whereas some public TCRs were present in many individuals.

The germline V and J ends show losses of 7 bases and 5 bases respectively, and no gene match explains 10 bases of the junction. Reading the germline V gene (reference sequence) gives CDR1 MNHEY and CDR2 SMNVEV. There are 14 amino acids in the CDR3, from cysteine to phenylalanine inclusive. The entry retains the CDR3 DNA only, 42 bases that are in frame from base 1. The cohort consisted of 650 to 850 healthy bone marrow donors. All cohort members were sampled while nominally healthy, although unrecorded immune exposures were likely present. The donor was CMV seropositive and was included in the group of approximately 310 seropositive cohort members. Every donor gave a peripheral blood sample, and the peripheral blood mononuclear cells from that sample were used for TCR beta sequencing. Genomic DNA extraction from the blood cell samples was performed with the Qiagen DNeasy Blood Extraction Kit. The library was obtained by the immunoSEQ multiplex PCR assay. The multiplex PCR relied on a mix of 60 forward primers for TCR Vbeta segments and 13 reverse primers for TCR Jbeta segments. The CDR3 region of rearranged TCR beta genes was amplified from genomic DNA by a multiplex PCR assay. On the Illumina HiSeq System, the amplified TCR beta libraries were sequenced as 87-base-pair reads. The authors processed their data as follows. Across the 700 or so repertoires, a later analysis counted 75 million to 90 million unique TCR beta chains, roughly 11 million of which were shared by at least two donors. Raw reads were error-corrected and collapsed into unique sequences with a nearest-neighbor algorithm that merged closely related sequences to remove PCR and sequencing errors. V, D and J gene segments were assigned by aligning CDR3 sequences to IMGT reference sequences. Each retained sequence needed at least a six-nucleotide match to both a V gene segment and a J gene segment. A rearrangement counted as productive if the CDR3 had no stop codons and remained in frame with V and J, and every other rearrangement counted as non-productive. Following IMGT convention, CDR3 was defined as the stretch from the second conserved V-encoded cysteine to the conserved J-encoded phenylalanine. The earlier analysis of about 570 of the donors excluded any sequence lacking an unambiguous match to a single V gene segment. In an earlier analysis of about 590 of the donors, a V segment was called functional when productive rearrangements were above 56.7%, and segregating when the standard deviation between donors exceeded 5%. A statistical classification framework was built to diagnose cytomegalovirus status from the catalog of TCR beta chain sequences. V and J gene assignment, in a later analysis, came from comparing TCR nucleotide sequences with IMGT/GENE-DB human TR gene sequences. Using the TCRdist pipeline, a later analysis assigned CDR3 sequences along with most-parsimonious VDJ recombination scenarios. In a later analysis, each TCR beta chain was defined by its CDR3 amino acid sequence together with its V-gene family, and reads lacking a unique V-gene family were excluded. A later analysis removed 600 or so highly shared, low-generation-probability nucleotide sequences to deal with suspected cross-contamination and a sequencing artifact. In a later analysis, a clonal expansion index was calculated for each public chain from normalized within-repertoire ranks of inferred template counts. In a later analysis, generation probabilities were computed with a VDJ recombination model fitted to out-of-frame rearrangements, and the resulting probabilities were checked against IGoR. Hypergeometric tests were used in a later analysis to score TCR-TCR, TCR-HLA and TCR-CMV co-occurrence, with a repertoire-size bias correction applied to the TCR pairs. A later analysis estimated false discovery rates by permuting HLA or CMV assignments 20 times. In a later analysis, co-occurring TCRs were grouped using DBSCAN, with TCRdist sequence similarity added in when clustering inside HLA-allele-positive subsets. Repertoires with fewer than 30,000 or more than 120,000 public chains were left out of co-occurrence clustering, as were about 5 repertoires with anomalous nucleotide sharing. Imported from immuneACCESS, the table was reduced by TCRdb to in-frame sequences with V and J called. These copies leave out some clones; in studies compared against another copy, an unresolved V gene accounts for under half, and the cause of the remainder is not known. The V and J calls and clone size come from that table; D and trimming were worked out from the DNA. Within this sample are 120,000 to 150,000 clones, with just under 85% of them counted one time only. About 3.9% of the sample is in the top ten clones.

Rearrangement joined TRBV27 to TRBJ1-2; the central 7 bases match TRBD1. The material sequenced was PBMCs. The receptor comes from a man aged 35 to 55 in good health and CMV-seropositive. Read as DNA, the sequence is TGTGCCAGCAAAACTAAAGGACAGGCATATGGCTACACCTTC. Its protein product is CASKTKGQAYGYTF.